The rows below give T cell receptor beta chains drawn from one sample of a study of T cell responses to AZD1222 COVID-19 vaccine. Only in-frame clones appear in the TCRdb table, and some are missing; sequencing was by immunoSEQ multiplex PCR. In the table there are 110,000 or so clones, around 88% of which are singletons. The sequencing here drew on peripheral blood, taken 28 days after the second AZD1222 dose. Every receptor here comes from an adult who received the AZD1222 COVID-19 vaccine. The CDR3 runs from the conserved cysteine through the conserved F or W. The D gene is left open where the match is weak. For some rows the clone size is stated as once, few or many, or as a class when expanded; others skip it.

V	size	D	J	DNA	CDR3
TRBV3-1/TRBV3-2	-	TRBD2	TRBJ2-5	TGTGCCAGCAGCCCATACCTAGCGGGGGTTGGGGAGACCCAGTACTTC	CASSPYLAGVGETQYF
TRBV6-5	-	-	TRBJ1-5	TGTGCCAGCAGGCCCGGTGGACAGATCAATCAGCCCCAGCATTTT	CASRPGGQINQPQHF
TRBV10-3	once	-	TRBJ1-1	TGTGCCATCAGTGACTCCGTACTAAGAGGCGGAGGGAACACTGAAGCTTTCTTT	CAISDSVLRGGGNTEAFF
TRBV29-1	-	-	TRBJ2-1	TGCAGCGTTGAAGTTAGCGTGCAGTTCTTC	CSVEVSVQFF
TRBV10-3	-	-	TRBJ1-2	TGTGCCATCAGTCCCGGGACCGATCATGGCTACACCTTC	CAISPGTDHGYTF
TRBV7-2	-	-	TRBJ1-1	TGTGCCAGCAGCCCTAGTGGGGCGTACACTGAAGCTTTCTTT	CASSPSGAYTEAFF
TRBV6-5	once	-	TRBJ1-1	TGTGCCAGCAGTTTATCTCGGAACACTGAAGCTTTCTTT	CASSLSRNTEAFF
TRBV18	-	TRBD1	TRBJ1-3	TGTGCCAGCTCACGGACAGGATTTGGAAACACCATATATTTT	CASSRTGFGNTIYF
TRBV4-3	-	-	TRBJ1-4	TGCGCCAGCAGCCAAGAAGGGTCCAGGACTAATGAAAAACTGTTTTTT	CASSQEGSRTNEKLFF
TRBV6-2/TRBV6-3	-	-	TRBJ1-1	TGTGCCAGCAGCCCCGGTCCGGATTTGAACACTGAAGCTTTCTTT	CASSPGPDLNTEAFF
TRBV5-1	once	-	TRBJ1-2	TGCGCCAGCAGCTTGGATGTGGGACCCTACACCTTC	CASSLDVGPYTF
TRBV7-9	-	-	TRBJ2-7	TGTGCCAGCTTGAGGACAGGGCGGGAGTACGAGCAGTACTTC	CASLRTGREYEQYF
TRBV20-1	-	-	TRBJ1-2	TGCAGTGCTAGTCCCAACTCCTATGGCTACACCTTC	CSASPNSYGYTF
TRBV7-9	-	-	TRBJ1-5	TGTGCCAGCAGCTTCCCCGGTAGCAATCAGCCCCAGCATTTT	CASSFPGSNQPQHF
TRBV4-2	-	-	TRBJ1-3	TGTGCCAGCAGGGAATCTCCTGGAAACACCATATATTTT	CASRESPGNTIYF
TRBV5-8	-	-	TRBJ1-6	TGTGCCAGCCCCCCAGACGGACGGGGGGGGACCCTCCACTTT	CASPPDGRGGTLHF
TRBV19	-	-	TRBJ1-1	TGTGCCAGTATTCATATGGGGATGTCTGAAGCTTTCTTT	CASIHMGMSEAFF
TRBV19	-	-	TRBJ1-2	TGTGCCAGTAGGACTATAGGATCGGGAACCTCTAACTATGGCTACACCTTC	CASRTIGSGTSNYGYTF
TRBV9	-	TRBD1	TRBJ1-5	TGTGCCAGCAGCGTAGGATCAGGGGGAAATCAGCCCCAGCATTTT	CASSVGSGGNQPQHF
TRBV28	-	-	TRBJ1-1	TGTGCCAGCCTCGACGGCCTCACTGAAGCTTTCTTT	CASLDGLTEAFF
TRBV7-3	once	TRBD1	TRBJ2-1	TGTGCCAGCAGCTCATCCGGGACAGGGCCCAATGAGCAGTTCTTC	CASSSSGTGPNEQFF
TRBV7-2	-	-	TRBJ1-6	TGTGCCAGCAGCTCCAGGGTGTTGTATAATTCACCCCTCCACTTT	CASSSRVLYNSPLHF
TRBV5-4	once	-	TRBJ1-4	TGTGCCAGCAGAAGTGAAGGGGGGCCTAATGAAAAACTGTTTTTT	CASRSEGGPNEKLFF
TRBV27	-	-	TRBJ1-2	TGTGCCAGCAGTCCGGCTGGGACCTGGGGCTACACCTTC	CASSPAGTWGYTF
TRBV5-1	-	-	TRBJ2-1	TGCGCCAGCAGCTTGAGACTAGATTTCAATGAGCAGTTCTTC	CASSLRLDFNEQFF
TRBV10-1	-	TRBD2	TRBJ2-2	TGCGCCAGCAGCACTAGCGCGAACACCGGGGAGCTGTTTTTT	CASSTSANTGELFF
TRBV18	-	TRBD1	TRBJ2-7	TGTGCCAGCTCACCGGACAGGAGCTCCTACGAGCAGTACTTC	CASSPDRSSYEQYF
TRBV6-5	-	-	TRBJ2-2	TGTGCCAGCAGTTACTCGTCCGAGATCACCGGGGAGCTGTTTTTT	CASSYSSEITGELFF
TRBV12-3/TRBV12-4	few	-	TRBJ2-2	TGTGCCACACGGCAGGGAAACACCGGGGAGCTGTTTTTT	CATRQGNTGELFF
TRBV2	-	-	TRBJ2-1	TGTGCCAGCAGTGTCGCCCAGGGCTCCTACAATGAGCAGTTCTTC	CASSVAQGSYNEQFF
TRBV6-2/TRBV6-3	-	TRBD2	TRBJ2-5	TGTGCCAGCAGTTCCGCCGTGACTAGCCGCAAAGAGACCCAGTACTTC	CASSSAVTSRKETQYF
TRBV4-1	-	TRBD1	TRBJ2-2	TGCGCCAGCAGCCACCCAACAACACGAGACAGGGGGCTGGGCACCGGGGAGCTGTTTTTT	CASSHPTTRDRGLGTGELFF
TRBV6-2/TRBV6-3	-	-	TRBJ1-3	TGTGCCAGCAGTTACCCGTCCGACACCATATATTTT	CASSYPSDTIYF